What follows are 31 T cell receptor beta chains derived from one specimen sequenced in a study of TIL therapy for anti-PD-1-resistant metastatic lung cancer. Time point of the sample: pre-treatment sample, taken before nivolumab and TIL therapy. The immunoSEQ assay was v3. Clones were read by immunoSEQ multiplex PCR, and TCRdb kept only the in-frame ones, dropping some. The sample has 30,000 or so clones; 74% are singletons. The source material was blood, sampled at baseline. The origin of the receptors is a woman aged 30 to 85 with non-small cell lung cancer.

The chain couples TRBV29-1 to TRBJ1-1; 9 bases line up with TRBD1. V was pared by 7 bases and J by 3 bases, with 15 bases of the junction left unmatched. This CDR3 is built from 16 residues. CDR1 is SQVTM, CDR2 ANQGSEA, per germline. The CDR3 here is CSALTGTGRLDTEAFF. The CDR3 coding sequence is TGCAGCGCCCTGACCGGGACAGGGAGGCTTGACACTGAAGCTTTCTTT.

The chain employs TRBV21-1 and TRBJ2-3. TRBV21-1 is assigned pseudogene status. The CDR3 totals 13 residues. The chain's CDR3 is CASSKSGPNTQYF. CDR3 in DNA: TGTGCCAGCAGCAAATCTGGACCGAATACGCAGTATTTT.

J is TRBJ2-6 and V is TRBV27, with a tentative D call TRBD2 (7 bases). From germline, CDR1 is MNHEY and CDR2 SMNVEV (reference sequence). The CDR3 contains 17 residues. Trimming stripped 4 bases from V and 0 bases from J, with 13 bases between. The CDR3 loop reads CASSWGGLPSGANVLTF. In DNA, the CDR3 is TGTGCCAGCAGTTGGGGGGGGCTGCCCTCTGGGGCCAACGTCCTGACTTTC.

This clone was observed a few times. The rearrangement uses TRBV2 and TRBJ1-1, with D unresolved. This CDR3 is built from 11 residues. Trimming cost V 6 bases and J 3 bases, with 5 bases left between them. Germline CDR1 reads SNHLY; CDR2 reads FYNNEI. CDR3 region: CASRRYTEAFF. The CDR3 coding sequence is TGTGCCAGCAGAAGGTACACTGAAGCTTTCTTT.

V and J are TRBV29-1 and TRBJ2-1, with TRBD2 matching 7 bases. After removal of 7 bases from V and 0 bases from J, the junction contained 9 bases not matched to a gene. The CDR3 length is 15 residues. The germline V gene has CDR1 SQVTM and CDR2 ANQGSEA. The CDR3 DNA is TGCAGCGACCAGGCTGGCGGGAGCTCCTACAATGAGCAGTTCTTC. It codes for CSDQAGGSSYNEQFF.

The J gene is TRBJ2-5, the V gene TRBV7-9, with unresolved D. The better agreement between TRBJ2-7 and the DNA end casts doubt on the J call. The CDR3 length is 13 residues. Germline assignment: CDR1 SEHNR and CDR2 FQNEAQ (reference sequence). In DNA form, the CDR3 reads TGTGCCAGCAGCCCCTCGACCCAGGACGAGCAGTACTTC. The encoded protein is CASSPSTQDEQYF.

The chain combines TRBV19 with TRBJ2-6; D unresolved. V was cut by 8 bases and J by 1 base, with 3 bases left in between. Germline V gene data show CDR1 as LNHDA and CDR2 as SQIVND (reference sequence). The CDR3 spans 12 residues. CDR3 nucleotide sequence: TGTGCCAGTCGATCTGGGGCCAACGTCCTGACTTTC. This sequence encodes CASRSGANVLTF.

The CDR3: CASSFGGSGGETQYF. CDR3 coding DNA: TGCGCCAGCAGCTTTGGCGGGAGCGGCGGAGAGACCCAGTACTTC. The chain carries TRBV5-1 and TRBJ2-5; 7 nucleotides align to TRBD2. There are 15 residues in the CDR3. After removal of 2 bases from V and 4 bases from J, the junction contained 8 bases not matched to a gene. The germline gives CDR1 SGHRS, CDR2 YFSETQ.

This clone was detected only once. This rearrangement joins TRBV10-3 to TRBJ2-1; D assignment may be TRBD1 or TRBD2 (5 bases each). V was pared by 0 bases and J by 2 bases, with 11 bases between. The CDR3 is made up of 16 amino acids. The germline gives CDR1 ENHRY, CDR2 SYGVKD. The CDR3 DNA reads TGTGCCATCAGTGAGTCGATGGGGGTTCCCTACAATGAGCAGTTCTTC. As protein: CAISESMGVPYNEQFF.

This clone was detected only a few times. The chain has TRBV14 and TRBJ2-7, with a tentative D call TRBD2 (6 bases). The V end was cut by 0 bases, the J end by 6 bases, with 15 bases between. Germline V gene lookup returns CDR1 SGHDN and CDR2 FVKESK. This CDR3 spans 15 amino acids. In nucleotides, the CDR3 is TGTGCCAGCAGCCAAGACTTCGGGAGAGTGGGCGAGCAGTACTTC. Amino acids: CASSQDFGRVGEQYF.

This chain uses TRBV14 with TRBJ2-7, with D unclear. Germline lookup yields CDR1 SGHDN and CDR2 FVKESK. V lost 0 bases, J lost 6 bases, and 9 bases lay in between. There are 13 residues in the CDR3. DNA of the CDR3: TGTGCCAGCAGCCAAGATCTGAGGAGCGAGCAGTACTTC. It encodes CASSQDLRSEQYF.

J is TRBJ2-2 and V is TRBV10-3; 16 nucleotides match TRBD2. Germline CDR1 and CDR2: ENHRY and SYGVKD. The CDR3 totals 17 residues. The V gene end was trimmed by 6 bases and the J gene end by 7 bases; junction bases not matched to a gene: 8. This chain's CDR3 is CAIRAGLAGGPNGELFF. The DNA of the CDR3 is TGTGCCATCAGAGCGGGACTAGCGGGAGGGCCGAACGGGGAGCTGTTTTTT.

The CDR3 DNA follows: TGTGCCAGCTCAGACCCTCCTGAAGCTTTCTTT. Its protein product is CASSDPPEAFF. This chain connects TRBV18 to TRBJ1-1, with unresolved D. There are 11 residues in the CDR3. V was cut by 5 bases and J by 6 bases, with 7 bases left in between. Looked up from germline, CDR1 is KGHSH and CDR2 is LQKENI.

Only one count was recorded for this clone. V usage is TRBV5-6 and J usage is TRBJ1-5; no definite D call. This CDR3 region has 16 residues. Germline loops: CDR1 SGHDT, CDR2 YYEEEE. With 4 bases removed from V and 1 base from J, the gap between germline ends came to 15 bases. The CDR3 DNA reads as TGTGCCAGCAGCGCTTACGGGGAGAGAAGCAATCAGCCCCAGCATTTT. Protein: CASSAYGERSNQPQHF.

The chain is built from TRBV6-1 and TRBJ2-5; D is ambiguous. V was pared by 7 bases and J by 4 bases, with 16 bases between. CDR1 and CDR2 from the germline V gene are MNHNS and SASEGT. The CDR3 runs 14 residues. CDR3 bases: TGTGCCAGCATAAGAACCCAGATCGGAGAGACCCAGTACTTC. Translated, it gives CASIRTQIGETQYF.

The rearrangement uses TRBV27 and TRBJ1-2, with D perhaps TRBD1 (5 bases). V was pared by 5 bases and J by 8 bases, with 15 bases between. Germline CDR1 reads MNHEY; CDR2 reads SMNVEV (reference sequence). The CDR3 has 13 amino acids. CDR3 protein: CASSLRDGGGYTF. For the CDR3, the DNA is TGTGCCAGCAGTCTCCGGGACGGGGGGGGCTACACCTTC.

The chain uses TRBV14 and TRBJ2-7; 11 positions match TRBD2. The CDR3 is 15 residues long. V gave up 4 bases and J gave up 5 bases; unmatched junction bases: 7. From germline, CDR1 is SGHDN and CDR2 FVKESK. Here the CDR3 DNA reads TGTGCCAGCAGCCCGACTAGCGGGACGTGGCACGAGCAGTACTTC. This codes for CASSPTSGTWHEQYF. Full variable domain (rest looked up from reference TRBV14 and TRBJ2-7): EAGVTQFPSHSVIEKGQTVTLRCDPISGHDNLYWYRRVMGKEIKFLLHFVKESKQDESGMPNNRFLAERTGGTYSTLKVQPAELEDSGVYFCASSPTSGTWHEQYFGPGTRLTVT.

The chain carries TRBV15 and TRBJ2-7; D gene ambiguous. The length of the CDR3 is 15 residues. Germline lookup yields CDR1 LNHNV and CDR2 YYDKDF (reference sequence). Trimming took 1 base from V and 0 from J, leaving 10 bases between them. CDR3 nucleotide sequence: TGTGCCACCAGCAGAGGAGTTCAGAGCTCCTACGAGCAGTACTTC. Its translation is CATSRGVQSSYEQYF.

By sample share, this clone is medium-sized. The rearrangement links TRBV5-4 to TRBJ1-1; D may be TRBD1 (5 bases). Between the trimmed V and J ends, which lost 4 bases and 4 bases, there was a span of 11 bases. The CDR3 has 13 amino acids. The germline CDR1 and CDR2 sequences are SGHNT and YYREEE (reference sequence). CDR3 protein: CASSPPGGTEAFF. CDR3 nucleotide sequence: TGTGCCAGCAGCCCCCCCGGGGGCACTGAAGCTTTCTTT.

The chain links TRBV27 to TRBJ2-7, with 9 positions matching TRBD1. The CDR3 sequence is 15 residues long. V shed 2 bases, J shed 1 base, and the junction held 3 bases outside the gene matches. CDR1 and CDR2 (germline): MNHEY, SMNVEV (reference sequence). As DNA, the CDR3 is TGTGCCAGCAGTTTAAAGGGACAGGGTTCCTACGAGCAGTACTTC. This encodes CASSLKGQGSYEQYF.

J is TRBJ1-3 and V is TRBV7-6; D unresolved. This CDR3 spans 16 amino acids. Looked up from germline, CDR1 is SGHVS and CDR2 is FNYEAQ. The V end lost 3 bases, the J end lost 0 bases, and 12 bases lay between the germline ends. The CDR3 here is CASSFGEFGSGNTIYF. The DNA for the CDR3 is TGTGCCAGCAGCTTTGGCGAATTTGGCTCTGGAAACACCATATATTTT.

The chain has TRBV7-8 and TRBJ1-1; 9 bases agree with TRBD1. Germline values: CDR1 SGHVS, CDR2 FQNEAQ. J was trimmed by 2 bases and V by 5 bases; bases with no gene match: 6. The CDR3 runs 15 residues. This CDR3 is CASSEGQGRNTEAFF. CDR3 sequence (DNA): TGTGCCAGCAGCGAAGGACAGGGGCGTAACACTGAAGCTTTCTTT.

CDR3 nucleotides: TGTGCCAGCAGCCTAGGGTGGGGGGGTCAAGAGACCCAGTACTTC. Translated, it gives CASSLGWGGQETQYF. This rearrangement joins TRBV9 to TRBJ2-5; 7 positions match TRBD2. This CDR3 contains 15 residues. Germline-derived CDR1 and CDR2 are SGDLS and YYNGEE. Trimming took 4 bases from V and 2 from J; bases not matched to a gene: 8.

The chain has TRBV10-3 and TRBJ1-4; D is unresolved. V dropped 8 bases and J dropped 5 bases, with 15 bases sitting between them. The germline V gene has CDR1 ENHRY and CDR2 SYGVKD. The CDR3 runs 14 residues. Here the CDR3 reads CAIGEGAANEKLFF. CDR3 nucleotides: TGTGCCATCGGAGAGGGAGCAGCCAATGAAAAACTGTTTTTT.

The chain couples TRBV5-5 to TRBJ2-3; possibly TRBD1 for D (6 bases). CDR3 length equals 16 residues. Germline V lookup: CDR1 SGHKS, CDR2 YYEKEE (reference sequence). V was shortened by 0 bases and J by 4 bases, with 15 bases between the two germline ends. The CDR3 here is CASSLAWQKGADTQYF. The CDR3 bases are TGTGCCAGCAGCTTGGCTTGGCAAAAGGGGGCAGATACGCAGTATTTT.

The chain couples TRBV5-6 to TRBJ1-1; no clear D. The CDR3 consists of 14 residues. In germline, CDR1 is SGHDT, CDR2 YYEEEE. V dropped 3 bases and J dropped 6 bases, with 15 bases sitting between them. In DNA form, the CDR3 reads TGTGCCAGCAGCTCGTCCGGGTACCAGTCTGAAGCTTTCTTT. This sequence encodes CASSSSGYQSEAFF.

The rearrangement uses TRBV7-8 and TRBJ2-7, with a tentative D call TRBD2 (5 bases). The CDR3 is 14 residues long. V was pared by 3 bases and J by 2 bases, with 11 bases between. The germline V gene has CDR1 SGHVS and CDR2 FQNEAQ. The CDR3 protein is CASSFGRTTYEQYF. The CDR3 DNA reads as TGTGCCAGCAGCTTTGGGAGAACTACCTACGAGCAGTACTTC.

V usage is TRBV15 and J usage is TRBJ1-2; D may be TRBD1 (5 bases). The CDR3 covers 14 residues. The germline gives CDR1 LNHNV, CDR2 YYDKDF (reference sequence). V lost 0 bases and J lost 8, with 13 bases in between. CDR3 in amino acids: CATSRDQGYAGYTF. The CDR3 nucleotides read TGTGCCACCAGCAGAGATCAGGGTTACGCGGGCTACACCTTC.

The chain joins TRBV7-9 to TRBJ2-1, with D perhaps TRBD2 (7 bases). The V gene's germline CDR1 is SEHNR and CDR2 FQNEAQ (reference sequence). The CDR3 sequence is 18 residues long. The V gene lost 3 bases and the J gene lost 8 bases, with 26 bases spanning the gap. The CDR3 reads CASSFFGGGRRGFDEQFF. Here the CDR3 DNA reads TGTGCCAGCAGCTTTTTTGGGGGCGGGAGAAGAGGGTTCGATGAGCAGTTCTTC.

The chain has TRBV27 and TRBJ1-2; 8 nucleotides match TRBD1. Germline V gene data show CDR1 as MNHEY and CDR2 as SMNVEV (reference sequence). After removal of 6 bases from V and 8 bases from J, the junction contained 14 bases not matched to a gene. The CDR3 consists of 15 residues. Written as DNA, the CDR3 is TGTGCCAGCAGCCCCACGCGGCAGGGGGCGACCGGCTACACCTTC. It encodes CASSPTRQGATGYTF.

The rearrangement joins TRBV11-3 to TRBJ2-2, with D hard to call. The CDR3 is 16 amino acids. Trimming removed 0 bases at V and 4 bases at J, with 12 bases between. The germline V gene has CDR1 SGHNT and CDR2 YENEEA. Here the CDR3 DNA reads TGTGCCAGCAGCTTAGATGGTTTTTGGTCCACCGGGGAGCTGTTTTTT. Translated, it gives CASSLDGFWSTGELFF.